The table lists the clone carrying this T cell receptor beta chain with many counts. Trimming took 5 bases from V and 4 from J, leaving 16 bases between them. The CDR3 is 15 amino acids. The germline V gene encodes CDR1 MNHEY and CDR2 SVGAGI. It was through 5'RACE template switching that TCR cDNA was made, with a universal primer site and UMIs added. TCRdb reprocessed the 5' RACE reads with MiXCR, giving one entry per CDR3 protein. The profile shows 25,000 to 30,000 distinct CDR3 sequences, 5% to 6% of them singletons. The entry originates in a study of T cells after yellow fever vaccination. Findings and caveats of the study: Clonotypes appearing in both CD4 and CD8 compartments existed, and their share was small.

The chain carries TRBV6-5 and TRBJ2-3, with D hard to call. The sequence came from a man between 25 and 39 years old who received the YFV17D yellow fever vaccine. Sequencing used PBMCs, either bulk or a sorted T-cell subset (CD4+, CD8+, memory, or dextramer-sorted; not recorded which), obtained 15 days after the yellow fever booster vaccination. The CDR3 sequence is CASSPHRVAADTQYF. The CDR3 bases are TGTGCCAGCAGTCCCCACCGGGTGGCCGCAGATACGCAGTATTTT.